Described below is a single TCR beta chain sequence and its context. This clonotype was recorded many times. Its target antigen remains unknown. Base qualities are not at hand, and no much larger clone is one base apart. V is pared back by 5 bases and J by 3 bases, with 7 bases lying between the germline termini. Reading from cysteine to phenylalanine, the CDR3 counts 12 amino acids. The read is trimmed to its CDR3 DNA, 36 bases read in frame from base 1. The germline V gene specifies SNHLY as CDR1 and FYNNEI as CDR2. These data are taken from a study of neurological immune-mediated disorders (dated by TCRdb to between 2017 and 2020). Background for the entire study: Among the approximately 35 multiple sclerosis patients, some 31 had relapsing-remitting MS and 3 had secondary progressive MS. Longitudinal samples, technical triplicates and paired sorted CD4+ and CD8+ T-cell subsets, alongside PBMC samples, were included among the 106 TCR-beta libraries. The study compared peripheral blood TCR-beta repertoires of HTLV-I-associated myelopathy (HAM/TSP) patients, multiple sclerosis patients and healthy controls using UMI-based sequencing. The cohort was made up of some 70 subjects, consisting of some 14 HAM/TSP patients, about 34 multiple sclerosis patients and around 20 healthy controls.

What the authors observed across the whole study: TCR clonal expansion was highest in HAM/TSP patients and lowest in MS patients, with MS patients falling below even healthy controls. No clinical or MRI features were associated with the MS cluster, and the authors said that larger cohorts are needed. No identical CDR3 amino acid sequences were found to be shared among expanded clones across subjects, suggesting that TCR-beta repertoires were private in all groups. Phylogenetic analysis grouped repertoires from 18 of 34 MS patients into a cluster of related CDR3 sequences, suggesting a possible repertoire-level signature.

Libraries from unsorted PBMCs were made from 2 million PBMCs kept in RNAlater at -80 degrees C until RNA extraction. The multiple sclerosis patients were enrolled in a US clinical protocol that evaluated disease progression with magnetic resonance imaging. Peripheral blood was subjected to Ficoll-Hypaque density gradient centrifugation to isolate PBMCs, which were then cryopreserved in liquid nitrogen. cDNA synthesis used template-switch 5'RACE with a primer carrying a 10-nucleotide random unique molecular identifier tagging each TCR transcript. Every sequencing run covered 15-18 subjects and yielded more than 180 million TCR-beta sequences. The RNeasy kit was used to extract total RNA. Using the KAPA Real-time Library Amplification kit, TCR-beta VDJ regions were amplified with primers for the TCR constant region and the 5'RACE anchor. A first PCR added sample indexes and Illumina adaptors, and a second PCR then raised library yield. After Ampure bead purification, the TCR product of roughly 650 bp was size-selected on a 2% E-gel SizeSelection system. Before pooling, library quality was checked on a Bioanalyzer, concentration was measured with Qubit, and libraries were quantified with the Kapa Library Quantification kit. An Illumina HiSeq 2500 sequenced the libraries paired-end 2 x 150 bp. To increase sequence diversity, roughly 24-32% phiX was spiked into each library pool. The study's own analysis went as follows. The quality-filtered reads were processed with the UMI-based MiGEC pipeline, whose error correction step removed more than 80% of the raw TCR sequences. IMGT germline references were used for alignment of VDJ genes, and clonotypes were defined by a unique CDR3 amino acid sequence together with V-J genes. Clonal expansion, Shannon diversity and CDR3 relatedness (CalcPairwiseDistances, ClusterSamples) were evaluated with VDJtools, and phylogenetic trees were built with CLCbio workbench. Using coefficient-of-variation modelling across technical triplicates, the study counted a clone as expanded if it had at least 8 unique UMIs. TCRdb reran the public reads through fastp at Q25 and MiXCR, keeping productive beta chains. All rows with the same CDR3 protein become a single entry with the most common DNA and genes. It is TCRdb's table, rather than the study itself, that gives the V and J calls and clone size. A total of approximately 26,000 distinct CDR3 sequences appear in this sample, over 3% of them only once. In total, the top ten clones hold 7% of the sample.

The clonotype was recovered from a woman under 40 with multiple sclerosis. Sequenced sample: PBMCs. The chain uses TRBV2 and TRBJ2-5, with the D gene not confidently named. In nucleotide form, the sequence is TGTGCCAGCAGTTGGGGAAAAGAGACCCAGTACTTC. Translated, it gives CASSWGKETQYF.